The next 10 T cell receptor beta chains were all read from a single sample in a study of OX40 agonist ivuxolimab in advanced cancers. Method: immunoSEQ multiplex PCR; TCRdb's copy keeps in-frame clones and lacks some. The sample shows about 32,000 clones, 84% of them seen only once. The sequencing used CD4+ or CD8+ T cells sorted from blood, collected in a trial of the OX40 agonist ivuxolimab. The receptors were sampled from an adult with an advanced solid tumor such as melanoma, head and neck, liver or kidney cancer.

V usage is TRBV4-1 and J usage is TRBJ2-7; 8 nucleotides align to TRBD1. Germline-derived CDR1 and CDR2 are MGHRA and YSYEKL. After removal of 1 base from V and 3 bases from J, the junction contained 8 bases not matched to a gene. CDR3 length: 16 amino acids. DNA for the CDR3: TGCGCCAGCAGCCAAGCCTCCGGGACAGGATACTACGAGCAGTACTTC. Its translation is CASSQASGTGYYEQYF.

This clone came up a few times. The chain uses TRBV7-9 and TRBJ2-3; 9 positions match TRBD2. The CDR3 totals 16 residues. Losses at the gene ends were 1 base for V and 4 bases for J; bases not matched to a gene: 6. Germline CDR1 is SEHNR and CDR2 is FQNEAQ (reference sequence). The CDR3 loop reads CASSLGGSGSPDTQYF. The CDR3 region has the DNA TGTGCCAGCAGCTTAGGGGGTAGCGGGAGCCCAGATACGCAGTATTTT.

This rearrangement joins TRBV4-1 to TRBJ1-4; D is undetermined. Trimming stripped 0 bases from V and 7 bases from J, with 6 bases between. The CDR3 has 13 residues. Germline V gives CDR1 MGHRA, CDR2 YSYEKL. CDR3 residues: CASSQESLEKLFF. The CDR3 nucleotides are TGCGCCAGCAGCCAAGAGAGCCTTGAAAAACTGTTTTTT.

The chain links TRBV20-1 to TRBJ2-7; the D is unclear. The CDR3 contains 11 residues. Germline V gene data show CDR1 as DFQATT and CDR2 as SNEGSKA (reference sequence). Trimming removed 3 bases at V and 4 bases at J, with 7 bases between. This CDR3 is CSASIRYEQYF. DNA of the CDR3: TGCAGTGCTAGTATCCGTTACGAGCAGTACTTC.

Points on this clone: This sample includes further DNA sequences coding for the same CDR3. The CDR3 region has the DNA TGTGCCAGCAGTGAAGGCAGGGGAGAGGATAGGGAGCAGTACTTC. As protein: CASSEGRGEDREQYF. The chain uses TRBV2 and TRBJ2-7; D may be TRBD1 (6 bases). The V end lost 1 base, the J end lost 7 bases, and 17 bases lay between the germline ends. The CDR3 loop spans 15 amino acids. The V gene's germline CDR1 is SNHLY and CDR2 FYNNEI.

This chain uses TRBV7-2 with TRBJ1-6; tentatively, D is TRBD1 (6 bases). CDR1 is SGHTA, CDR2 FQGNSA, per germline. The V gene lost 4 bases and the J gene lost 6 bases, with 19 bases spanning the gap. This CDR3 spans 17 amino acids. This chain's CDR3 is CASSSPVGQRLNSPLHF. The CDR3 DNA follows: TGTGCCAGCAGCTCCCCGGTCGGACAGAGACTTAATTCACCCCTCCACTTT.

The V and J genes are TRBV5-6 and TRBJ2-7; D uncertain. V gave up 0 bases and J gave up 0 bases, with 10 bases separating them. The CDR3 loop spans 15 amino acids. The germline V gene has CDR1 SGHDT and CDR2 YYEEEE. Here the CDR3 DNA reads TGTGCCAGCAGCTTGGGCCACCAGAGCTCCTACGAGCAGTACTTC. Protein sequence: CASSLGHQSSYEQYF.

This clone was seen only a few times. This chain connects TRBV29-1 to TRBJ2-2, with unresolved D. Germline assignment: CDR1 SQVTM and CDR2 ANQGSEA. The CDR3 consists of 11 residues. V was trimmed by 7 bases and J by 7 bases, leaving 10 bases between them. Here the CDR3 reads CSAQWFGELFF. CDR3 sequence (DNA): TGCAGCGCCCAATGGTTCGGGGAGCTGTTTTTT.

This chain uses TRBV13 with TRBJ2-2; D ambiguous. Per the germline V gene, CDR1 is PRHDT and CDR2 is FYEKMQ (reference sequence). V was cut by 5 bases and J by 0 bases, with 4 bases left in between. This CDR3 is 13 amino acids long. CDR3 amino acids: CASSPSNTGELFF. For the CDR3, the DNA is TGTGCCAGCAGCCCCTCGAACACCGGGGAGCTGTTTTTT.

The chain combines TRBV28 with TRBJ1-1; possibly TRBD1 for D (6 bases). Trimming took off 6 bases at V and 3 bases at J, with 17 bases between the two ends. The CDR3 runs 15 residues. CDR1 and CDR2 (germline): MDHEN, SYDVKM. CDR3 protein: CASSLIGQLHTEAFF. The CDR3 DNA reads TGTGCCAGCAGCCTTATAGGACAGCTTCACACTGAAGCTTTCTTT.